This TCR beta chain was documented in a study of vaccination effects on CD4 cells after COVID-19. Study-wide results and limits: Both infection-induced and vaccine-induced clones contracted markedly at late post-vaccination timepoints.

In regard to this clone: Its target is not known.

Libraries were prepared by immunoSEQ multiplex PCR; TCRdb keeps only in-frame clonotypes and omits some of them. The sample lists approximately 65,000 clones, roughly 74% occurring once. Antigen-specific CD4+ T cells expanded by the ViraFEST assay with viral peptide pools were then sequenced. Following a roughly eleven-day culture, CD4+ T cells were purified. Either the mRNA-1273 or the BNT162b2 vaccine was given to participants as two doses. Sample: CD4+ T cells from PBMCs cultured with HCoV-229E spike peptides, taken after COVID-19 vaccination. This receptor was obtained from a human donor who received a COVID-19 vaccine.

Here the CDR3 reads CASSLPQEMDTQYF. The CDR3 coding sequence is TGTGCCAGCAGCTTGCCCCAGGAGATGGATACGCAGTATTTT. The V gene is TRBV5-4, the J gene TRBJ2-3; D gene ambiguous. V gave up 1 base and J gave up 6 bases, with 12 bases separating them. The CDR3 spans 14 residues. Germline-derived CDR1 and CDR2 are SGHNT and YYREEE (reference sequence). Drawing the rest from reference TRBV5-4 and TRBJ2-3, the complete variable domain is ETGVTQSPTHLIKTRGQQVTLRCSSQSGHNTVSWYQQALGQGPQFIFQYYREEENGRGNFPPRFSGLQFPNYSSELNVNALELDDSALYLCASSLPQEMDTQYFGPGTRLTVL.